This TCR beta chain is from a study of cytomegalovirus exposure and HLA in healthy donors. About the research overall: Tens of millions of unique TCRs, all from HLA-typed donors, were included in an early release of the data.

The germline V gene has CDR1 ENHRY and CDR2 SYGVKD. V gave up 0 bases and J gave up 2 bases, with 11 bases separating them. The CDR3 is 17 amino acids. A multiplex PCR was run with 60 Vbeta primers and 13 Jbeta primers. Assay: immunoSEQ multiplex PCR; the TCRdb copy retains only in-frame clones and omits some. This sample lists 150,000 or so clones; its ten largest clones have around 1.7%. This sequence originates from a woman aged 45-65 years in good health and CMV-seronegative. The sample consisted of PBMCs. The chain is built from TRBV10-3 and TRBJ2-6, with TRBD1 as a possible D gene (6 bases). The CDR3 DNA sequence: TGTGCCATCAGTGAGTCGACAGGACAGCCTGGGGCCAACGTCCTGACTTTC. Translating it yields CAISESTGQPGANVLTF.